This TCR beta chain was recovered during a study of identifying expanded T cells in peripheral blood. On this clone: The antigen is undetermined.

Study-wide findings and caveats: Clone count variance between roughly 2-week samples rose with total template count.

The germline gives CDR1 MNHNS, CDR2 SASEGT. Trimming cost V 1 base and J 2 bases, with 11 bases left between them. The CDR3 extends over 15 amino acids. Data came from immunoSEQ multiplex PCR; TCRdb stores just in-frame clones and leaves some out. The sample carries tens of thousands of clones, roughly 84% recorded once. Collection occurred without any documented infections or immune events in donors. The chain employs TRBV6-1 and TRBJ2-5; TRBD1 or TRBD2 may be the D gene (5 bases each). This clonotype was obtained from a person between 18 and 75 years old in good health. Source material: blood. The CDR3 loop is CASSEVSGGQETQYF. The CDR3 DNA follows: TGTGCCAGCAGTGAAGTTAGTGGGGGACAAGAGACCCAGTACTTC.